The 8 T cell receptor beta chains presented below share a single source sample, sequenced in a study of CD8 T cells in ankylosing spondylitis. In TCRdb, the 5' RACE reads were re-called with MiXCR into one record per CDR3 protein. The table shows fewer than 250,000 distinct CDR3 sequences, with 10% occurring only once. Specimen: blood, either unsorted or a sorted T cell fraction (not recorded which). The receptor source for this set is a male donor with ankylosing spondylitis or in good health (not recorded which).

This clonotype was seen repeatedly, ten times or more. Here the CDR3 reads CASSTYSDTGELFF. CDR3 nucleotide sequence: TGTGCCAGTAGTACTTACTCTGACACCGGGGAGCTGTTTTTT. J is TRBJ2-2 and V is TRBV19, with D unresolved. The V end lost 4 bases, the J end lost 3 bases, and 9 bases lay between the germline ends. The CDR3 extends over 14 amino acids. Germline V gene sequence: CDR1 LNHDA, CDR2 SQIVND (reference sequence).

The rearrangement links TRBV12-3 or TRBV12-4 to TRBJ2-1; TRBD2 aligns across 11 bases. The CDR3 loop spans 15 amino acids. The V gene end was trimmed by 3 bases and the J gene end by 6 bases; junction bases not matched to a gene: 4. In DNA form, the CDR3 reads TGTGCCAGCAGTTTTAGGACTAGCGGGTTCAATGAGCAGTTCTTC. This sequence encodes CASSFRTSGFNEQFF.

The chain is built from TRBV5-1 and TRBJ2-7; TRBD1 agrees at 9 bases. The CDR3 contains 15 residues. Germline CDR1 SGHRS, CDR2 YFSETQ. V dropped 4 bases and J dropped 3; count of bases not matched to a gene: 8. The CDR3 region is CASSTRGDRDYEQYF. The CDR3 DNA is TGCGCCAGCAGCACCCGGGGGGACAGGGACTACGAGCAGTACTTC.

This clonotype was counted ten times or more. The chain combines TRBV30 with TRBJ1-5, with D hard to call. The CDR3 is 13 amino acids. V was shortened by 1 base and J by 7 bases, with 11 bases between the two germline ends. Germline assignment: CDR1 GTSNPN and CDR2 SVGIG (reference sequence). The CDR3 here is CAWSDRRSQPQHF. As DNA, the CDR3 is TGTGCCTGGAGTGACCGAAGGTCCCAGCCCCAGCATTTT.

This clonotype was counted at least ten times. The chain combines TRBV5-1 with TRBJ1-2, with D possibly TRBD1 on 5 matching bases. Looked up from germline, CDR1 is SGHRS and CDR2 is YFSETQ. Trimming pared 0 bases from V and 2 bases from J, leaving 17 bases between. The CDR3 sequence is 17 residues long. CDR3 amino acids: CASSLGVTDRLNYGYTF. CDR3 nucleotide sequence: TGCGCCAGCAGCTTGGGGGTAACCGACAGACTGAACTATGGCTACACCTTC.

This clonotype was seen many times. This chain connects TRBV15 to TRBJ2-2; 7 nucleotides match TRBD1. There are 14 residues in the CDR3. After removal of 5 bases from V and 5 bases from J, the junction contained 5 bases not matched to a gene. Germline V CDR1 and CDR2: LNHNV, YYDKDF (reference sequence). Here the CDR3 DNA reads TGTGCCACCAGCGAGTCAGGGGGAACCGGGGAGCTGTTTTTT. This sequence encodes CATSESGGTGELFF.

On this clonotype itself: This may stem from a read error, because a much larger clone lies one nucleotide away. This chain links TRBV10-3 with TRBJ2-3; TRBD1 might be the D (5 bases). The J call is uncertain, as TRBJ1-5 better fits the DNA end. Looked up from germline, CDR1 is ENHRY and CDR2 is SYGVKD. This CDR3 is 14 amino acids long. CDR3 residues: CATWRGLQKDTQHF. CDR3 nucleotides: TGTGCCACCTGGCGGGGACTCCAAAAGGATACGCAGCATTTT.

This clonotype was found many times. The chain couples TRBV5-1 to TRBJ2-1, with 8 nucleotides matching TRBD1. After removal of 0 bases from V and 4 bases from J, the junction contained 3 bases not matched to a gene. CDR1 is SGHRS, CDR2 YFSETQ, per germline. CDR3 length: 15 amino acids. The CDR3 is CASSLGGTGYNEQFF. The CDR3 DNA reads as TGCGCCAGCAGCTTGGGAGGGACAGGTTACAATGAGCAGTTCTTC.